Given below is one TCR beta chain in context. The germline V gene encodes CDR1 SGDLS and CDR2 YYNGEE. This CDR3 contains 15 residues. Deletions cut 6 bases from V and 2 bases from J, with 17 bases between. Here immunoSEQ multiplex PCR was the method, and the copy in TCRdb shows in-frame clones only, minus some. The sample yields 140,000 to 150,000 clones, more than 85% seen once. The data were taken from a study of T cell responses to AZD1222 COVID-19 vaccine. The sequence derives from an adult in good health. Sequenced material: peripheral blood, taken on day 0 of AZD1222 vaccination. The genes are TRBV9 and TRBJ1-2; D is unresolved. Here the CDR3 DNA reads TGTGCCAGCATCATTATCAGACCTGCAAACTATGGCTACACCTTC. Translated, it gives CASIIIRPANYGYTF.